The 15 T cell receptor beta chains presented below share a single source sample, sequenced in a study of T cells in Graves' hyperthyroidism and ophthalmopathy (dated by TCRdb to the late 2010s). Libraries were constructed by multiplex PCR. The sequencer listed for this sample is Illumina HiSeq 2000. TCR beta CDR3 regions were amplified from RNA transcripts. The TCR CDR3 was subjected to a first round of RT-PCR using the HTBI primer set and the Qiagen OneStep RT-PCR kit. In-frame beta chains were kept once TCRdb had trimmed the public reads at Q25 with fastp and called clones with MiXCR. Every CDR3 protein is listed once, alongside the most common genes and DNA of its rows. This sample gives 650,000 to 750,000 distinct CDR3 sequences in total; around 15% of them show up just once. The ten largest make up roughly a tenth of the sample. The material sequenced was blood. Receptors were obtained from a woman aged 18-30 years with Graves' hyperthyroidism.

The CDR3 nucleotides are TGTGCCAGCAGTGGAGGGTTTCATTGGCATTTT. Protein: CASSGGFHWHF. The rearrangement links TRBV6-1 to TRBJ1-5; D uncertain. CDR1 is MNHNS, CDR2 SASEGT, per germline. The CDR3 consists of 11 residues. With 4 bases removed from V and 15 bases from J, the gap between germline ends came to 13 bases.

The CDR3 nucleotides are TGTGCCAGCAGTTGGGCAACTAATGAAAAACTGTTTTTT. It specifies CASSWATNEKLFF. The chain joins TRBV27 to TRBJ1-4; D uncertain. This CDR3 is built from 13 residues. Germline lookup yields CDR1 MNHEY and CDR2 SMNVEV (reference sequence). Trimming pared 4 bases from V and 0 bases from J, leaving 3 bases between. Together with reference TRBV27 and TRBJ1-4, the CDR3 gives the full variable domain: EAQVTQNPRYLITVTGKKLTVTCSQNMNHEYMSWYRQDPGLGLRQIYYSMNVEVTDKGDVPEGYKVSRKEKRNFPLILESPSPNQTSLYFCASSWATNEKLFFGSGTQLSVL.

This clonotype turned up a few times. This sequence joins TRBV13 and TRBJ2-3; D is uncertain. The CDR3 length is 12 residues. Germline CDR1 and CDR2: PRHDT and FYEKMQ (reference sequence). V lost 5 bases, J lost 6 bases, and 9 bases lay in between. CDR3 DNA: TGTGCCAGCAGCGCCCATTTCGATACGCAGTATTTT. Its protein product is CASSAHFDTQYF.

The gene calls are TRBV7-9 and TRBJ1-6; no clear D. The CDR3 runs 19 residues. The V gene's germline CDR1 is SEHNR and CDR2 FQNEAQ (reference sequence). V was shortened by 1 base and J by 5 bases, with 21 bases between the two germline ends. The CDR3 is CASSLVGGYSRKNNSPLHF. The CDR3 nucleotides are TGTGCCAGCAGCTTAGTGGGTGGATACTCCCGGAAGAATAATTCACCCCTCCACTTT.

V is TRBV7-9 and J is TRBJ2-1; perhaps TRBD2 as D (6 bases). Germline assignment: CDR1 SEHNR and CDR2 FQNEAQ (reference sequence). Trimming took off 4 bases at V and 0 bases at J, with 10 bases between the two ends. The CDR3 runs 15 residues. CDR3: CASSSGVGSYNEQFF. In DNA, the CDR3 is TGTGCCAGCAGCTCGGGGGTAGGCTCCTACAATGAGCAGTTCTTC. Using reference TRBV7-9 and TRBJ2-1 for the parts outside the CDR3, the full variable domain is DTGVSQNPRHKITKRGQNVTFRCDPISEHNRLYWYRQTLGQGPEFLTYFQNEAQLEKSRLLSDRFSAERPKGSFSTLEIQRTEQGDSAMYLCASSSGVGSYNEQFFGPGTRLTVL.

In this sample, this clonotype turned up many times. The CDR3 loop reads CAWSRWPNTEAFF. The CDR3 coding sequence is TGTGCCTGGAGTAGGTGGCCGAACACTGAAGCTTTCTTT. The chain has TRBV30 and TRBJ1-1; D not certain. Trimming pared 2 bases from V and 1 base from J, leaving 8 bases between. The CDR3 loop spans 13 amino acids. The germline V gene has CDR1 GTSNPN and CDR2 SVGIG (reference sequence).

The rearrangement joins TRBV29-1 to TRBJ2-7, with D unclear. Trimming left V 7 bases short and J 1 base short, with 11 bases between. This CDR3 has 12 amino acids. Germline V gene sequence: CDR1 SQVTM, CDR2 ANQGSEA. The CDR3, as DNA: TGCAGCGCCAAGGTCGGATCCTACGAGCAGTACTTC. Protein: CSAKVGSYEQYF.

This clonotype was seen a few times. The chain combines TRBV4-1 with TRBJ2-7, with 7 bases identical to TRBD2. The CDR3 totals 15 residues. The J segment lost 0 bases and the V segment lost 3 bases, leaving 5 bases of the junction unmatched. The germline V gene encodes CDR1 MGHRA and CDR2 YSYEKL. Here the CDR3 DNA reads TGCGCCAGCAGCCAGGCACTAGCGAACTCCTACGAGCAGTACTTC. Amino acid sequence: CASSQALANSYEQYF.

This clonotype has just a few counts. The chain couples TRBV20-1 to TRBJ2-7, with D perhaps matching TRBD1 (5 bases). CDR1 is DFQATT and CDR2 is SNEGSKA in the germline V gene (reference sequence). CDR3 size: 13 residues. Trimming pared 6 bases from V and 2 bases from J, leaving 14 bases between. CDR3 sequence: CSATGSRTYEQYF. For the CDR3, the DNA is TGCAGTGCAACAGGTTCGCGAACCTACGAGCAGTACTTC.

This clonotype came up a few times. The CDR3 is CASSSRPVNTDTQYF. The CDR3 nucleotides are TGTGCCAGCAGCTCTCGGCCAGTCAACACAGATACGCAGTATTTT. The chain couples TRBV9 to TRBJ2-3; D gene unclear. Germline V gives CDR1 SGDLS, CDR2 YYNGEE. The ends were cut back, 4 bases at V and 2 bases at J, with 14 bases in the middle. The CDR3 length is 15 residues.

About this clonotype: A read error may be the cause here, since a much bigger clone is one base away. V and J are TRBV10-3 and TRBJ1-5, with D perhaps matching TRBD1 (6 bases). Germline CDR1 and CDR2: ENHRY and SYGVKD. The CDR3 totals 13 residues. V was shortened by 4 bases and J by 4 bases, with 8 bases between the two germline ends. CDR3 nucleotide sequence: TGTGCCATCAGTGGGACAGCGAATCAGCCCCAGCATTTT. Translated: CAISGTANQPQHF.

This clonotype was seen ten or more times. The chain joins TRBV7-8 to TRBJ2-7; maybe TRBD2 (6 bases). Trimming took off 0 bases at V and 6 bases at J, with 9 bases between the two ends. The germline V gene encodes CDR1 SGHVS and CDR2 FQNEAQ. The CDR3 consists of 13 residues. The CDR3 here is CASSLAGTSEQYF. The CDR3 DNA reads TGTGCCAGCAGCTTAGCTGGGACTTCCGAGCAGTACTTC.

This clonotype was picked up one time. The chain joins TRBV3-1 to TRBJ2-3, with 10 positions matching TRBD2. Trimming removed 0 bases from V and 2 bases from J; junction bases left unmatched: 5. This CDR3 comprises 17 residues. The V gene's germline CDR1 is LGHDT and CDR2 YNNKEL (reference sequence). CDR3 sequence reads: CASSQDPAGGNTDTQYF. The CDR3 DNA reads as TGTGCCAGCAGCCAAGATCCAGCGGGAGGGAACACAGATACGCAGTATTTT.

The chain uses TRBV20-1 and TRBJ2-1; D is perhaps TRBD2 (6 bases). CDR3 length: 18 amino acids. Per the germline V gene, CDR1 is DFQATT and CDR2 is SNEGSKA (reference sequence). V was trimmed by 0 bases and J by 0 bases, leaving 18 bases between them. The CDR3 region is CSARDQWRDLSSYNEQFF. CDR3 coding DNA: TGCAGTGCTAGAGATCAATGGAGGGACTTGAGCTCCTACAATGAGCAGTTCTTC.

The table lists this clonotype with many counts. The CDR3 here is CASSLSAGANTEAFF. For the CDR3, the DNA is TGTGCCAGCAGTTTATCTGCGGGGGCGAACACTGAAGCTTTCTTT. The chain joins TRBV27 to TRBJ1-1; possible D gene TRBD1, 6 bases. Germline CDR1 and CDR2: MNHEY and SMNVEV (reference sequence). V was shortened by 0 bases and J by 1 base, with 9 bases between the two germline ends. This CDR3 region has 15 residues.